The following is a TCR beta chain sequence with its context. Its cognate antigen is unknown. This entry belongs to a study of CD8+ T cells in alopecia areata. RNA extraction was followed by reverse transcription into cDNA, which acted as the sequencing template. Sequencing used immunoSEQ multiplex PCR; TCRdb keeps in-frame clones, though not all of them. The sample lists about 99,000 clones, 80% to 90% occurring once. Whole-study findings and limits: For lesional scalp, especially alopecia totalis/universalis, clonality was higher than in normal scalp.

The V end was cut by 8 bases, the J end by 6 bases, with 25 bases between. Germline CDR1 reads SGHAT; CDR2 reads FQNNGV. The CDR3 consists of 16 residues. Treatment: oral pan-JAK inhibitor, 5-10 mg twice daily. This specimen consisted of CD8+ T cells sorted from blood, obtained at approximately week 30, from a patient treated with tofacitinib. The V gene is TRBV11-2, the J gene TRBJ1-2; D might be TRBD1 (5 bases). This sequence was found in a human donor with alopecia areata. For the CDR3, the DNA is TGTGCCAGCCGGTCTCTCCGCGACAGACACAGAAATGGCTACACCTTC. Encoded protein: CASRSLRDRHRNGYTF.